These T cell receptor beta chains were read from a single sample in a study of T cell responses to AZD1222 COVID-19 vaccine. Sequencing was performed with immunoSEQ multiplex PCR; in TCRdb, only in-frame clones are kept and a portion is missing. The table records about 160,000 clones, around nine tenths of them present only once. The specimen was peripheral blood, collected on day 0 of AZD1222 vaccination. Receptor source: an adult in good health. The CDR3 runs from the conserved cysteine through the conserved F or W. Fields, in order: V gene, clone size, J gene, D gene, CDR3 DNA, CDR3 protein. The D gene is left open where the match is weak. Some rows have no size entry. The others give once, few or many, or a class for an expanded clone.

>TRBV5-4|.|TRBJ1-2|.
TGTGCCAGCAGCTTGGCGGGGAACGGCTATGGCTACACCTTC
CASSLAGNGYGYTF
>TRBV4-2|few|TRBJ2-3|TRBD2
TGTGCCAGCAGCCAAGATTCTAGCGGGATGGGAGATACGCAGTATTTT
CASSQDSSGMGDTQYF
>TRBV6-2/TRBV6-3|.|TRBJ1-4|.
TGTGCCAGCAGCCGTCCGGGGGAAGTAGCAACTAATGAAAAACTGTTTTTT
CASSRPGEVATNEKLFF
>TRBV27|.|TRBJ1-2|TRBD1
TGTGCCAGCAGTTTATCGAGACAGGGGGTAGGCGGCTACACCTTC
CASSLSRQGVGGYTF
>TRBV19|.|TRBJ2-5|.
TGTGCCAGTAGTCTGGACAGTCGGTCCTTCGAGACCCAGTACTTC
CASSLDSRSFETQYF
>TRBV6-5|many|TRBJ1-6|TRBD1
TGTGCCAGCAGCAGACAGGGGGGAGATAATTCACCCCTCCACTTT
CASSRQGGDNSPLHF
>TRBV28|once|TRBJ1-2|.
TGTGCCAGCAGAACCGGGACCCCCCATGGCTACACCTTC
CASRTGTPHGYTF
>TRBV7-2|.|TRBJ2-7|.
TGTGCCAGCAGCTTAGCGCTGCGGGGGCGCCCCAACGAGCAGTACTTC
CASSLALRGRPNEQYF
>TRBV4-3|.|TRBJ2-2|.
TGCGCCAGCAGCCAAGATCCCGGACACGGTGGCACCGGGGAGCTGTTTTTT
CASSQDPGHGGTGELFF
>TRBV27|.|TRBJ2-3|TRBD2
TGTGCCAGCAGGAAGAGCGGGGGGTTGCAAGAGCAGTATTTT
CASRKSGGLQEQYF
>TRBV7-3|.|TRBJ1-1|.
TGTGCCAGCAGCGCGATGACGGGAACCACTGAAGCTTTCTTT
CASSAMTGTTEAFF